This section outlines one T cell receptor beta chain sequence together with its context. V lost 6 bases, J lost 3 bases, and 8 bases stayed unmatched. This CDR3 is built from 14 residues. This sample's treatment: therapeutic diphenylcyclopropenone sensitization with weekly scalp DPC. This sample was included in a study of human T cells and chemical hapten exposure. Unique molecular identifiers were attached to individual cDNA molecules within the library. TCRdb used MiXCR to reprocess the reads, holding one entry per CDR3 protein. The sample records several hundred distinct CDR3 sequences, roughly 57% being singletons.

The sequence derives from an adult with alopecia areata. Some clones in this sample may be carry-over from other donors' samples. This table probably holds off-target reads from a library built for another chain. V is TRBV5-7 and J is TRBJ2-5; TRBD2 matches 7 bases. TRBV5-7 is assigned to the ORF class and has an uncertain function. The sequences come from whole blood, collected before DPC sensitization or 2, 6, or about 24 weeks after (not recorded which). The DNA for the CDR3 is TGTGCCAGCAATTCGCGGACTAGTAAAGAGACCCAGTACTTC. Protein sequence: CASNSRTSKETQYF.